The present entry profiles one T cell receptor (beta chain) with its context. No antigen is known for it. This record comes from a study of CD8 T cells in ankylosing spondylitis. Regarding the study as a whole: According to the report, clones linked to the disease were significantly enriched in matched synovial fluid samples taken from ankylosing spondylitis patients. CD8+ disease-linked clones were present at relatively low frequencies in blood.

CDR3 length: 18 amino acids. CDR1 is DFQATT and CDR2 is SNEGSKA in the germline V gene (reference sequence). Trimming left V 7 bases short and J 4 bases short, with 29 bases between. Making use of molecular barcodes, quantitative 5'-RACE generated TCR beta libraries. Via MiXCR, TCRdb re-called the 5' RACE reads, giving one row per CDR3 protein. The sample carries about 210,000 distinct CDR3 sequences, approximately 8% recorded once. The specimen was blood, either unsorted or a sorted T cell fraction (not recorded which). This sequence originates from a female donor with ankylosing spondylitis or in good health (not recorded which). V usage is TRBV20-1 and J usage is TRBJ2-1; either TRBD1 or TRBD2 may fit D (5 bases each). CDR3 in DNA: TGCAGTGTTAGGGGCGAGGCTCGGGGCTCCGAGAGGTACAATGAGCAGTTCTTC. This sequence encodes CSVRGEARGSERYNEQFF.